This TCR beta chain was recorded in a study of blood T cell repertoires in COVID-19. Study summary: In each case, the material was cDNA or gDNA derived from T cells, B-cell-depleted T cells, or PBMCs.

Germline values: CDR1 LGHDT, CDR2 YNNKEL (reference sequence). This CDR3 has 14 amino acids. The V end lost 0 bases, the J end lost 13 bases, and 18 bases lay between the germline ends. Here immunoSEQ multiplex PCR was the method, and the copy in TCRdb shows in-frame clones only, minus some. The sample has roughly 34,000 clones, approximately 91% seen once. Sample: peripheral blood. The V call is TRBV3-1 (or the pseudogene TRBV3-2), the J call TRBJ1-1; D might be TRBD1 (5 bases). This TCR derives from a woman aged 80 or older with active or convalescent COVID-19. The CDR3 loop reads CASSQDWTRVFVFF. CDR3 sequence (DNA): TGTGCCAGCAGCCAAGATTGGACAAGGGTCTTCGTTTTCTTT.